Listed below are T cell receptor beta chains from one sample, sequenced in a study of blood T cell repertoires in COVID-19. The table came from immunoSEQ multiplex PCR; TCRdb's copy has only in-frame clones and leaves some out. The sample yields a few hundred thousand clones, approximately 90% seen once. Sequenced input: peripheral blood. Receptor source: a woman aged 45-65 years with active or convalescent COVID-19. CDR3s include the opening cysteine and the closing phenylalanine or tryptophan. D genes are given only for firm matches. A row's size may be missing; if present it is once, few, many or a size class.

D gene	V gene	J gene	clone size	CDR3 length	CDR3 DNA	CDR3 protein
NA	TRBV5-4	TRBJ2-1	NA	17	TGTGCCAGCCGAAAGCCGGGCGGCGCAGGGTCCTACAATGAGCAGTTCTTC	CASRKPGGAGSYNEQFF
NA	TRBV7-8	TRBJ2-2	NA	21	TGTGCCAGCAGCTTAGCCTACGCGGGCCTAAATCGAAGGGTACAAGCCGGGGAGCTGTTTTTT	CASSLAYAGLNRRVQAGELFF
TRBD1	TRBV7-8	TRBJ2-2	NA	16	TGTGCCAGCAGACACGGGACAGGGGGAGGACCCGGGGAGCTGTTTTTT	CASRHGTGGGPGELFF
TRBD1	TRBV14	TRBJ2-7	NA	15	TGTGCCAGCAGCACTATACAGGGGTATCTCTACGAGCAGTACTTC	CASSTIQGYLYEQYF
NA	TRBV13	TRBJ2-7	NA	14	TGTGCCAGCAGCTTAGAGAGGAATAACTACGAGCAGTACTTC	CASSLERNNYEQYF
NA	TRBV4-2	TRBJ2-6	NA	15	TGTGCCAGCAGACCGGGGGACGCTGGGGCCAACGTCCTGACTTTC	CASRPGDAGANVLTF
NA	TRBV21-1	TRBJ1-4	NA	15	TGTGCCAGCAGCTCTCGGGACAGGGGGCAGGAAAAACTGTTTTTT	CASSSRDRGQEKLFF
TRBD1	TRBV25-1	TRBJ2-2	NA	14	TGTGCCGCCTCAGTAGGGGGCGGAACCGGGGAGCTGTTTTTT	CAASVGGGTGELFF
NA	TRBV2	TRBJ1-4	once	17	TGTGCCAGCCGTCCGCCCTTTACCGTGCAGGGGTTGTATAAACTGTTTTTT	CASRPPFTVQGLYKLFF
NA	TRBV14	TRBJ1-2	few	15	TGTGCCAGCAGCCAAGGCGTTCATCCCGGGACACCCTACACCTTC	CASSQGVHPGTPYTF
TRBD1	TRBV6-2/TRBV6-3	TRBJ2-5	once	15	TGTGCCAGCAGTTCCGGGACAGGGGGCTTAGAGACCCAGTACTTC	CASSSGTGGLETQYF